This entry features one T cell receptor beta chain sequence. Its antigen remains unknown. This record comes from a study of cytomegalovirus exposure and HLA in healthy donors. Study outcomes and limitations: Cytomegalovirus association was listed for about 150 TCR beta chains. Most sequenced TCRs were rare (though some public TCRs occurred in many donors). In vitro experiments confirmed that three CMV-associated chains were specific for CMV antigens. Data from an earlier analysis indicated that most TCR beta V segments were productive either about 87% or about 30% of the time.

In the PCR, 60 Vbeta and 13 Jbeta primers were used. Assay: immunoSEQ multiplex PCR; the TCRdb copy retains only in-frame clones and omits some. The top ten hold under 3.5% of the sample, which has 100,000 to 150,000 clones, approximately 75% seen once. Losses at the gene ends were 4 bases for V and 6 bases for J; bases not matched to a gene: 6. Germline values: CDR1 SGHRS, CDR2 YFSETQ. The CDR3 is 13 residues long. This receptor was identified in a woman aged 50 to 60 in good health and CMV-seronegative. The chain recombines TRBV5-1 with TRBJ1-2, with 7 bases aligning to TRBD1. Sequencing input: PBMCs. In DNA form, the CDR3 reads TGCGCCAGCAGCCCGACAGGGTCCGATGGCTACACCTTC. It yields the protein CASSPTGSDGYTF.